This TCR beta chain came from a study of cytomegalovirus exposure and HLA in healthy donors. General observations from the study: Some public TCRs appeared in many individuals, while most sequences were rare.

Germline-derived CDR1 and CDR2 are SGDLS and YYNGEE. V lost 0 bases and J lost 5; bases outside the gene matches: 10. The CDR3 consists of 17 residues. Comment on this clone: What it binds is unknown.

With 60 Vbeta and 13 Jbeta primers, the PCR was carried out. Per the study methods: The authors later counted 65 million to 90 million unique TCR beta chains, approximately 12 million of them shared. Libraries were prepared by immunoSEQ multiplex PCR; TCRdb keeps only in-frame clonotypes and omits some of them. V, J and clone size reflect that table, while D and trimming were determined from the DNA. The sample comprises some 170,000 clones, about 72% of which are singletons, and under 2.5% rests with the top ten. The receptor was derived from a human donor in good health. Sequences were obtained from PBMCs. The rearrangement uses TRBV9 and TRBJ2-3; 9 nucleotides match TRBD2. DNA for the CDR3: TGTGCCAGCAGCGTAGAGGGGCGGGGGGGCAGGATAGATACGCAGTATTTT. This sequence encodes CASSVEGRGGRIDTQYF. Using reference TRBV9 and TRBJ2-3 for the parts outside the CDR3, the full variable domain is DSGVTQTPKHLITATGQRVTLRCSPRSGDLSVYWYQQSLDQGLQFLIQYYNGEERAKGNILERFSAQQFPDLHSELNLSSLELGDSALYFCASSVEGRGGRIDTQYFGPGTRLTVL.